The 5 T cell receptor beta chains below all came from one sample that was sequenced in a study of shared clonotypes between healthy human individuals. Selected positively for CCR7 and CD45RO-negative, naive CD8 cells excluded terminally differentiated effector memory CD45RA+ cells. TCRdb's copy holds only in-frame clones and misses some; the assay was immunoSEQ multiplex PCR. The sample records approximately 1.9 million clones, 93% being singletons. The specimen sequenced was naive CD8+ T cells from PBMCs. These receptors all come from a man between 18 and 35 years old in good health. Some clones in this sample may be carry-over from other donors' samples.

The chain couples TRBV11-3 to TRBJ2-3; 10 nucleotides agree with TRBD2. Germline V gene lookup returns CDR1 SGHNT and CDR2 YENEEA. This CDR3 is built from 16 residues. V was pared by 5 bases and J by 2 bases, with 7 bases of the junction left unmatched. The DNA for the CDR3 is TGTGCCAGCAGCCCGAGGACTAGCGGACTCACAGATACGCAGTATTTT. Protein sequence: CASSPRTSGLTDTQYF.

This chain connects TRBV15 to TRBJ2-3; D is uncertain. V was clipped by 0 bases and J by 4 bases, with 8 bases between them. CDR1 and CDR2 from the germline V gene are LNHNV and YYDKDF (reference sequence). The CDR3 spans 14 residues. The CDR3 is CATSRDRRPDTQYF. The CDR3 nucleotides are TGTGCCACCAGCAGAGACCGGCGTCCAGATACGCAGTATTTT.

This chain joins TRBV10-3 and TRBJ2-7, with TRBD1 matching 7 bases. This CDR3 has 14 amino acids. Germline V lookup: CDR1 ENHRY, CDR2 SYGVKD. Unmatched junction bases numbered 9, after V lost 7 bases and J lost 3 bases. The CDR3 sequence is CAITKGDSGYEQYF. The CDR3 bases are TGTGCCATCACTAAGGGGGACAGTGGCTACGAGCAGTACTTC.

The chain carries TRBV7-3 and TRBJ2-5, with D possibly TRBD1 on 5 matching bases. CDR1 is SGHTA and CDR2 is FQGTGA in the germline V gene. The CDR3 consists of 15 residues. The V and J ends lost 1 base and 3 bases respectively, with 12 bases between them. The DNA for the CDR3 is TGTGCCAGCAGCTTAAACCTCGCAGGGAAAGAGACCCAGTACTTC. Translation: CASSLNLAGKETQYF.

The rearrangement joins TRBV29-1 to TRBJ1-2; 7 nucleotides line up with TRBD1. The germline CDR1 and CDR2 sequences are SQVTM and ANQGSEA. The CDR3 extends over 14 amino acids. V shed 5 bases, J shed 7 bases, and the junction held 13 bases outside the gene matches. The CDR3 nucleotides read TGCAGCGTTAGACCACAGGGGTTAGAGGTTGGCTACACCTTC. Translating it yields CSVRPQGLEVGYTF.